These 30 T cell receptor beta chains originate from one sample sequenced in a study of T cells in localized non-small cell lung cancer. The assay was immunoSEQ multiplex PCR, and TCRdb's table has in-frame clones only and misses some. The table shows about 2,800 clones, with 20% to 30% occurring only once. The source was normal lung tissue next to the tumor, collected before any cancer treatment. These receptors all stem from a male donor at least 60 years old with stage II lung adenocarcinoma.

The rearrangement uses TRBV6-8 and TRBJ2-2, with D perhaps assigned TRBD1 or TRBD2 (5 bases each). CDR3 length: 14 residues. The germline V gene has CDR1 MNHGY and CDR2 SAAAGT. The V end lost 5 bases, the J end lost 6 bases, and 13 bases lay between the germline ends. The CDR3 loop is CASSERGWPGELFF. The CDR3, as DNA: TGTGCCAGCAGTGAGAGGGGATGGCCCGGGGAGCTGTTTTTT.

The chain is built from TRBV11-3 and TRBJ2-1; perhaps TRBD2 as D (5 bases). Germline loops: CDR1 SGHNT, CDR2 YENEEA. V shed 2 bases and J shed 4 bases, with 12 bases lying between them. The CDR3 totals 15 residues. This CDR3 is CASSLTERLYNEQFF. For the CDR3, the DNA is TGTGCCAGCAGCTTAACGGAGCGGTTATACAATGAGCAGTTCTTC.

This clone was counted a few times. This chain joins TRBV7-1 and TRBJ2-1; perhaps TRBD2 as D (5 bases). TRBV7-1 is assigned to the ORF class and has an uncertain function. The length of the CDR3 is 15 residues. V was pared by 4 bases and J by 4 bases, with 14 bases between. In nucleotides, the CDR3 is TGTGCCAGCAGCTTAAGTCCGGGGAGTTACAATGAGCAGTTCTTC. Translated, it gives CASSLSPGSYNEQFF.

The chain is built from TRBV9 and TRBJ1-1; no clear D gene. The length of the CDR3 is 13 residues. Germline assignment: CDR1 SGDLS and CDR2 YYNGEE. The germline V and J ends were trimmed by 5 bases and 0 bases, with 8 bases remaining between them. The chain's CDR3 is CASSSNVNTEAFF. CDR3 DNA: TGTGCCAGCAGTTCTAACGTGAACACTGAAGCTTTCTTT.

This clone was counted only a few times. J is TRBJ1-1 and V is TRBV23-1; no firm D call. TRBV23-1 is annotated as an ORF whose role is uncertain. This CDR3 spans 13 amino acids. The V end lost 6 bases, the J end lost 3 bases, and 11 bases lay between the germline ends. CDR3 nucleotide sequence: TGCGCCAGCAGCATTGAGGCGGACACTGAAGCTTTCTTT. Translated: CASSIEADTEAFF.

This clone showed up just a few times. The chain uses TRBV18 and TRBJ1-5, with a possible D match to TRBD1 (5 bases). The V gene lost 5 bases and the J gene lost 6 bases, with 11 bases spanning the gap. Per germline, CDR1 KGHSH and CDR2 LQKENI. This CDR3 is built from 13 residues. CDR3: CASSRDGGQPQHF. The CDR3 bases are TGTGCCAGCTCAAGAGACGGGGGTCAGCCCCAGCATTTT.

This chain links TRBV9 with TRBJ2-5; 10 nucleotides line up with TRBD1. This CDR3 comprises 15 residues. V was pared by 4 bases and J by 5 bases, with 8 bases of the junction left unmatched. The germline V gene encodes CDR1 SGDLS and CDR2 YYNGEE. This CDR3 is CASSTRQGARETQYF. The DNA for the CDR3 is TGTGCCAGCAGCACCCGACAGGGGGCGCGGGAGACCCAGTACTTC.

The chain has TRBV11-3 and TRBJ2-5, with 10 nucleotides matching TRBD2. The ends lost 3 bases at V and 5 bases at J; junction bases unmatched: 6. The CDR3 covers 15 residues. Germline V gene data show CDR1 as SGHNT and CDR2 as YENEEA. The CDR3 is CASSLASGGRETQYF. CDR3 in DNA: TGTGCCAGCAGCTTGGCTAGCGGGGGTCGGGAGACCCAGTACTTC.

Only a few counts were recorded for this clone. This chain uses TRBV9 with TRBJ1-1; perhaps TRBD1 as D (6 bases). Germline CDR1 SGDLS, CDR2 YYNGEE. The CDR3 is 13 amino acids. The V end lost 5 bases, the J end lost 3 bases, and 11 bases lay between the germline ends. The CDR3 reads CASSRQADTEAFF. CDR3 DNA: TGTGCCAGCAGTCGACAGGCGGACACTGAAGCTTTCTTT. The variable domain in full, with the rest retrieved from reference TRBV9 and TRBJ1-1, is DSGVTQTPKHLITATGQRVTLRCSPRSGDLSVYWYQQSLDQGLQFLIQYYNGEERAKGNILERFSAQQFPDLHSELNLSSLELGDSALYFCASSRQADTEAFFGQGTRLTVV.

The chain is built from TRBV5-1 and TRBJ2-7, with 10 bases lining up with TRBD2. The junction had 3 bases not matched to a gene; V was cut back by 0 bases and J by 0 bases. This CDR3 region has 16 residues. Germline V CDR1 and CDR2: SGHRS, YFSETQ. CDR3 nucleotides: TGCGCCAGCAGCTTGGATCCTAGCGGGAGCTCCTACGAGCAGTACTTC. This codes for CASSLDPSGSSYEQYF.

In its sample, this clone was seen a few times. The DNA of the CDR3 is TGTGCCAGCAGCTCTGGCGGGGGGGCCGGCGAGCAGTACTTC. Its translation is CASSSGGGAGEQYF. This chain joins TRBV9 and TRBJ2-7, with TRBD2 matching over 9 bases. Germline-derived CDR1 and CDR2 are SGDLS and YYNGEE. CDR3 size: 14 residues. V shed 4 bases, J shed 6 bases, and the junction held 8 bases outside the gene matches. Based on the CDR3 plus reference TRBV9 and TRBJ2-7, the full variable domain is DSGVTQTPKHLITATGQRVTLRCSPRSGDLSVYWYQQSLDQGLQFLIQYYNGEERAKGNILERFSAQQFPDLHSELNLSSLELGDSALYFCASSSGGGAGEQYFGPGTRLTVT.

This chain uses TRBV30 with TRBJ1-4; unclear D gene. This CDR3 spans 13 amino acids. CDR1 and CDR2 from the germline V gene are GTSNPN and SVGIG (reference sequence). For the CDR3, the DNA is TGTGCTTCAAGAAAGGCAACTAATGAAAAACTGTTTTTT. It encodes CASRKATNEKLFF.

This clone was seen only a few times. The gene calls are TRBV19 and TRBJ1-1; the D gene is possibly TRBD1 (5 bases). The CDR3 is 14 residues long. From germline, CDR1 is LNHDA and CDR2 SQIVND (reference sequence). V was clipped by 6 bases and J by 0 bases, with 11 bases between them. The CDR3 loop reads CASSPGGLNTEAFF. The CDR3 DNA sequence: TGTGCCAGTAGCCCGGGGGGATTGAACACTGAAGCTTTCTTT.

The chain employs TRBV18 and TRBJ2-7, with TRBD1 identical over 7 bases. Looked up from germline, CDR1 is KGHSH and CDR2 is LQKENI. Trimming at V came to 4 bases and at J to 2 bases, leaving 8 bases not matched to a gene. The CDR3 sequence is 15 residues long. The CDR3 region has the DNA TGTGCCAGCTCACTCCACCAGGGACAGACCTACGAGCAGTACTTC. Protein product: CASSLHQGQTYEQYF.

J is TRBJ1-4 and V is TRBV9; perhaps TRBD1 as D (5 bases). The germline CDR1 and CDR2 sequences are SGDLS and YYNGEE. This CDR3 is 12 amino acids long. V lost 5 bases to trimming and J lost 8 bases, with 10 bases between them. The chain's CDR3 is CASSTEGEKLFF. The CDR3 DNA is TGTGCCAGCAGTACGGAGGGGGAAAAACTGTTTTTT.

V gene TRBV25-1 combines with J gene TRBJ1-5; the D is unclear. The germline V gene encodes CDR1 MGHDK and CDR2 SYGVNS. V was cut by 5 bases and J by 0 bases, with 8 bases left in between. The CDR3 is 14 residues long. Written as DNA, the CDR3 is TGTGCCAGCAGTTATAGTCATAGCAATCAGCCCCAGCATTTT. Its translation is CASSYSHSNQPQHF.

The V and J genes are TRBV6-8 and TRBJ1-6, with D unclear. Germline assignment: CDR1 MNHGY and CDR2 SAAAGT. The CDR3 has 17 residues. Trimming removed 6 bases from V and 3 bases from J, with 18 bases in between. The CDR3 here is CASSLDRTQLYNSPLHF. The CDR3, as DNA: TGTGCCAGCAGCTTGGACCGGACTCAACTCTATAATTCACCCCTCCACTTT.

This clone was observed a handful of times. The chain uses TRBV9 and TRBJ1-2, with 12 nucleotides matching TRBD1. In germline, CDR1 is SGDLS, CDR2 YYNGEE. V lost 4 bases, J lost 9 bases, and 13 bases stayed unmatched. The CDR3 has 16 amino acids. Here the CDR3 DNA reads TGTGCCAGCAGCACTACCCACGGGGACAGGGGGCATCGCTACACCTTC. It is translated as CASSTTHGDRGHRYTF.

This clone has a handful of counts. The chain couples TRBV5-1 to TRBJ1-2; 10 nucleotides line up with TRBD1. V lost 4 bases, J lost 4 bases, and 7 bases stayed unmatched. Germline CDR1 SGHRS, CDR2 YFSETQ. This CDR3 region has 15 residues. DNA of the CDR3: TGCGCCAGCAGCGAGGGACAGGGGATGGTCTATGGCTACACCTTC. Translated: CASSEGQGMVYGYTF.

With respect to this clone: A read error may account for a junction end that differs from germline. The rearrangement uses TRBV7-6 and TRBJ2-5; D possibly matches TRBD1 or TRBD2 (5 bases each). Per the germline V gene, CDR1 is SGHVS and CDR2 is FNYEAQ. This CDR3 spans 15 amino acids. The CDR3 region has the DNA TGTGCTAGCAGCCCCACTCCGCAAGAGGGGGAGACCCAGTACTTC. Protein product: CASSPTPQEGETQYF.

This clone was counted at least ten times. The chain employs TRBV27 and TRBJ2-3; a weak D match, TRBD1 (5 bases). Germline assignment: CDR1 MNHEY and CDR2 SMNVEV (reference sequence). The CDR3 spans 12 residues. Trimming stripped 10 bases from V and 0 bases from J, with 8 bases between. CDR3 sequence (DNA): TGTGCCACCCGACAGAGCACAGATACGCAGTATTTT. This codes for CATRQSTDTQYF.

This clone has a handful of counts. The chain uses TRBV11-3 and TRBJ1-4; D ambiguous. Trimming took off 1 base at V and 7 bases at J, with 16 bases between the two ends. Germline V gives CDR1 SGHNT, CDR2 YENEEA. CDR3 length: 16 residues. The DNA for the CDR3 is TGTGCCAGCAGCTTAGTCGGTAGGTCGGCGCCTGAAAAACTGTTTTTT. Translated: CASSLVGRSAPEKLFF.

The chain recombines TRBV11-3 with TRBJ1-1; 7 bases fit TRBD1. V shed 4 bases, J shed 6 bases, and the junction held 20 bases outside the gene matches. This CDR3 has 18 amino acids. Germline CDR1 is SGHNT and CDR2 is YENEEA. This CDR3 reads CASSSMGLDRVSVAEAFF. As DNA, the CDR3 is TGTGCCAGCAGCTCAATGGGACTTGACAGGGTCTCGGTCGCTGAAGCTTTCTTT. The full variable domain, in which reference TRBV11-3 and TRBJ1-1 provide the parts outside the CDR3, is EAGVVQSPRYKIIEKKQPVAFWCNPISGHNTLYWYLQNLGQGPELLIRYENEEAVDDSQLPKDRFSAERLKGVDSTLKIQPAELGDSAVYLCASSSMGLDRVSVAEAFFGQGTRLTVV.

This clone has more than one count but fewer than ten. This rearrangement joins TRBV6-8 to TRBJ2-7; the match to TRBD2 covers 9 bases. V was pared by 7 bases and J by 3 bases, with 4 bases of the junction left unmatched. The CDR3 is 13 residues long. Germline V gene lookup returns CDR1 MNHGY and CDR2 SAAAGT. The CDR3: CASTLSGGYEQYF. CDR3 sequence (DNA): TGTGCCAGCACCCTTAGCGGGGGCTACGAGCAGTACTTC.

This clone was seen more than once but under ten times. CDR3 residues: CASSYPVGGLGYGYTF. The CDR3 nucleotides are TGTGCCAGCAGTTACCCCGTGGGGGGATTGGGCTATGGCTACACCTTC. This sequence joins TRBV6-8 and TRBJ1-2, with D possibly matching TRBD1 (5 bases). The CDR3 runs to 16 residues. Germline V CDR1 and CDR2: MNHGY, SAAAGT. Trimming removed 2 bases from V and 4 bases from J, with 17 bases in between.

The chain employs TRBV11-3 and TRBJ1-3; D not certain. CDR3 length: 14 amino acids. The germline gives CDR1 SGHNT, CDR2 YENEEA. Trimming stripped 2 bases from V and 4 bases from J, with 9 bases between. As DNA, the CDR3 is TGTGCCAGCAGCTTAAGATCAGAAGGAAACACCATATATTTT. It specifies CASSLRSEGNTIYF.

J is TRBJ1-1 and V is TRBV28, with 9 bases aligning to TRBD1. Germline V gene data show CDR1 as MDHEN and CDR2 as SYDVKM. The CDR3 length is 14 residues. J gave up 5 bases and V 5 bases, and 6 bases lay outside the gene matches. CDR3 in DNA: TGTGCCAGCAGTCCCGGGACAGGGAGGACTGAAGCTTTCTTT. Amino acid sequence: CASSPGTGRTEAFF.

This clone was counted between two and nine times. This chain connects TRBV9 to TRBJ1-4; no firm D call. V dropped 5 bases and J dropped 4 bases, with 12 bases sitting between them. The germline V gene encodes CDR1 SGDLS and CDR2 YYNGEE. There are 14 residues in the CDR3. For the CDR3, the DNA is TGTGCCAGCAGTTTGGAAGGAAATAATGAAAAACTGTTTTTT. This gives the protein CASSLEGNNEKLFF.

The chain is built from TRBV5-1 and TRBJ1-1; no clear D gene. Germline V lookup: CDR1 SGHRS, CDR2 YFSETQ. The V end was cut by 1 base, the J end by 2 bases, with 9 bases between. The CDR3 extends over 14 amino acids. The CDR3 spells CASSLMGLNTEAFF. The CDR3 nucleotides are TGCGCCAGCAGCTTGATGGGCCTTAACACTGAAGCTTTCTTT.

In its sample, this clone was seen a few times. The chain recombines TRBV11-3 with TRBJ1-5; 7 bases agree with TRBD1. Per the germline V gene, CDR1 is SGHNT and CDR2 is YENEEA. Trimming took 2 bases from V and 9 from J; bases not matched to a gene: 16. The CDR3 is made up of 17 amino acids. The CDR3 DNA follows: TGTGCCAGCAGCTTAATGGCGACAGGGAATAATCAGTGGCCCCAGCATTTT. This codes for CASSLMATGNNQWPQHF.